This TCR beta chain was captured by sequencing in a study of cytomegalovirus exposure and HLA in healthy donors. Overall study results and limits: In vitro confirmation showed a few CMV-associated chains to be CMV antigen specific. A later analysis associated around 17,000 TCR beta sequences with HLA alleles at a 0.05 false discovery rate.

There are 14 residues in the CDR3. Germline CDR1 reads ENHRY; CDR2 reads SYGVKD. The V gene lost 8 bases and the J gene lost 8 bases, with 21 bases spanning the gap. Worth noting for this clone: The antigen is unknown.

With 60 Vbeta and 13 Jbeta primers, the PCR was carried out. The repertoire was sequenced with immunoSEQ multiplex PCR; TCRdb's copy has only in-frame clones and lacks some. The sample carries approximately 180,000 clones, 81% recorded once. The V gene is TRBV10-3, the J gene TRBJ1-2; D gene unclear. Sequenced: PBMCs. The receptor's source is a woman under 30 in good health and CMV-seropositive. The CDR3 is CAIDDEQSPGGYTF. The CDR3 DNA reads TGTGCCATCGACGACGAACAGTCACCGGGGGGCTACACCTTC.